These 7 T cell receptor beta chains share one sample of origin, sequenced in a study of shared clonotypes between healthy human individuals. The method was immunoSEQ multiplex PCR; TCRdb's version includes in-frame clones alone and lacks a portion of them. This sample yields about 1 million clones, of which about 75% are seen a single time; roughly 1.5% belongs to the top ten. What was sequenced was memory CD4+ T cells sorted from blood. Subset: CD45RA-negative fraction. These receptors were taken from a young man in good health.

This clone appeared a single time. This chain joins TRBV29-1 and TRBJ1-5; no clear D. The CDR3 is 12 amino acids. Germline CDR1 SQVTM, CDR2 ANQGSEA. DNA for the CDR3: TGCAGGCTGTTTTATAGCAATCAGCCCCAGCATTTT. Its protein is CRLFYSNQPQHF.

This clone showed up just a few times. V and J are TRBV18 and TRBJ1-5; the match to TRBD1 covers 9 bases. The germline gives CDR1 KGHSH, CDR2 LQKENI. Unmatched junction bases numbered 7, after V lost 6 bases and J lost 7 bases. There are 14 residues in the CDR3. CDR3 residues: CASSETGQGQPQHF. In nucleotides, the CDR3 is TGTGCCAGCTCCGAGACGGGACAGGGACAGCCCCAGCATTTT. Full variable domain (missing parts from reference TRBV18 and TRBJ1-5): NAGVMQNPRHLVRRRGQEARLRCSPMKGHSHVYWYRQLPEEGLKFMVYLQKENIIDESGMPKERFSAEFPKEGPSILRIQQVVRGDSAAYFCASSETGQGQPQHFGDGTRLSIL.

J is TRBJ1-2 and V is TRBV19; TRBD1 agrees at 8 bases. This CDR3 is 13 amino acids long. The V gene end was trimmed by 4 bases and the J gene end by 4 bases; junction bases not matched to a gene: 2. Looked up from germline, CDR1 is LNHDA and CDR2 is SQIVND (reference sequence). The CDR3 is CASSTGQVYGYTF. As DNA, the CDR3 is TGTGCCAGTAGTACGGGACAGGTCTATGGCTACACCTTC.

This clone was picked up many times. V usage is TRBV10-1 and J usage is TRBJ2-1; 7 bases agree with TRBD1. The J segment lost 10 bases and the V segment lost 6 bases, leaving 9 bases of the junction unmatched. The germline V gene encodes CDR1 WNHNN and CDR2 SYGVQD (reference sequence). This CDR3 is 13 amino acids long. The CDR3 loop reads CASSPNSRGEQFF. For the CDR3, the DNA is TGCGCCAGCAGCCCAAATTCCAGGGGGGAGCAGTTCTTC.

V and J are TRBV11-2 and TRBJ2-4; TRBD2 might be the D (5 bases). The CDR3 has 12 residues. Germline V gene lookup returns CDR1 SGHAT and CDR2 FQNNGV. Trimming stripped 1 base from V and 8 bases from J, with 6 bases between. CDR3 sequence (DNA): TGTGCCAGCAGCTTAGTCGGGGACATTCAGTACTTC. It yields the protein CASSLVGDIQYF.

For the CDR3, the DNA is TGCGCCAGCAGCCAAGATTTTGGTAGCGGGAACGGCTTATCTAGCACAGATACGCAGTATTTT. This codes for CASSQDFGSGNGLSSTDTQYF. This chain uses TRBV4-3 with TRBJ2-3; 8 bases map to TRBD2. This CDR3 has 21 amino acids. With V trimmed by 0 bases and J by 0 bases, 17 bases remained unmatched. Germline CDR1 reads LGHNA; CDR2 reads YSLEER.

In its sample, this clone was seen a few times. The sample holds other DNA sequences that translate to the same CDR3. This rearrangement joins TRBV2 to TRBJ1-1; 10 nucleotides align to TRBD1. CDR3 length: 15 amino acids. The germline gives CDR1 SNHLY, CDR2 FYNNEI. The J segment lost 1 base and the V segment lost 6 bases, leaving 5 bases of the junction unmatched. CDR3 protein: CASRGGTGANTEAFF. The DNA for the CDR3 is TGTGCCAGCAGGGGAGGGACAGGGGCGAACACTGAAGCTTTCTTT.